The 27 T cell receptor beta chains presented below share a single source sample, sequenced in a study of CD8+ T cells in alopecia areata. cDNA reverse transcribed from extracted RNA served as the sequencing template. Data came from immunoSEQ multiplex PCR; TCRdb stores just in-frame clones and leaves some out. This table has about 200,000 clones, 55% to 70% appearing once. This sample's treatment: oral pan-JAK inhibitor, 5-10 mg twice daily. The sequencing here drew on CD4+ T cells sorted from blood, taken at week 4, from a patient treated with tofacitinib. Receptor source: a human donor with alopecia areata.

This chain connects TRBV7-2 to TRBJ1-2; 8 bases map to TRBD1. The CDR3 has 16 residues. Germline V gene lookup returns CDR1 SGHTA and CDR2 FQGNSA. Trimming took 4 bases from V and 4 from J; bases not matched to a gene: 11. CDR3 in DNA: TGTGCCAGCAGCTACACCACGGGACAGGCCTCCTATGGCTACACCTTC. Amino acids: CASSYTTGQASYGYTF.

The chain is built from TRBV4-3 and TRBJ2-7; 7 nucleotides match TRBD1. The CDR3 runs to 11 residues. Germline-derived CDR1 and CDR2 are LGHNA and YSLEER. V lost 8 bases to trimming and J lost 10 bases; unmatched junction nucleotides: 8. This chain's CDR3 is CASRKGAVQYF. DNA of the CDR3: TGCGCCAGCCGGAAGGGGGCAGTTCAGTACTTC.

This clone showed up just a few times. CDR3: CASRQEPHQPQHF. The CDR3 DNA reads as TGTGCCAGCAGACAGGAGCCGCATCAGCCCCAGCATTTT. The chain joins TRBV6-1 to TRBJ1-5; the D gene is possibly TRBD1 (5 bases). Germline loops: CDR1 MNHNS, CDR2 SASEGT. With 6 bases removed from V and 5 bases from J, the gap between germline ends came to 11 bases. This CDR3 comprises 13 residues.

CDR3 sequence: CASSMFRGLTEAFF. The CDR3 region has the DNA TGTGCCAGCAGTATGTTTCGGGGTTTGACTGAAGCTTTCTTT. The chain carries TRBV27 and TRBJ1-1; no reliable D call. The CDR3 is 14 residues long. Germline V lookup: CDR1 MNHEY, CDR2 SMNVEV (reference sequence). The ends were cut back, 5 bases at V and 5 bases at J, with 15 bases in the middle.

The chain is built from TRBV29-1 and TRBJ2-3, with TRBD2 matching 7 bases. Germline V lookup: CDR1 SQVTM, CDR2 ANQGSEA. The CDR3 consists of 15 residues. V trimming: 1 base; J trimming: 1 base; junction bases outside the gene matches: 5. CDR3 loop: CSVEGLARGTDTQYF. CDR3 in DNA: TGCAGCGTTGAAGGACTAGCAAGGGGCACAGATACGCAGTATTTT.

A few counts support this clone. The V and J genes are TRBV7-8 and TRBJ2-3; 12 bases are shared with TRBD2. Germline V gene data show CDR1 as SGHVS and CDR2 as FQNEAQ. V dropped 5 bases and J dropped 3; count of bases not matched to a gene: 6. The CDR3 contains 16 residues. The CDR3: CASSRSSGGATDTQYF. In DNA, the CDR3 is TGTGCCAGCAGCAGATCTAGCGGGGGGGCGACAGATACGCAGTATTTT.

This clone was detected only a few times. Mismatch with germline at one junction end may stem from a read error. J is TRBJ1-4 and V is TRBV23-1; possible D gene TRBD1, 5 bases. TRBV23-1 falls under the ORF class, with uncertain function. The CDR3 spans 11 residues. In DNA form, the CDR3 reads TGCGCCAGCCCCGGAGGAGGGGCGGCGGCTTTT. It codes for CASPGGGAAAF.

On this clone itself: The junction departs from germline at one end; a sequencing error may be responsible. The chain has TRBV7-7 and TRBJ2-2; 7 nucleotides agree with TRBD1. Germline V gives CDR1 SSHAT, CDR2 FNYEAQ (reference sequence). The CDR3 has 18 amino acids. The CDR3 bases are TGTGCTAGCAGCTCCTTAGTCTTCGTGGGACAGCCCACCGGGGAGCTGTTTTTT. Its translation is CASSSLVFVGQPTGELFF.

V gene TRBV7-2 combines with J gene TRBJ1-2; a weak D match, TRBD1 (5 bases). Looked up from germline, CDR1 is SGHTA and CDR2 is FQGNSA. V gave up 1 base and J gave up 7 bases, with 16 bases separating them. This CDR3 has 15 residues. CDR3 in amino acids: CASSLGGQNTRGYTF. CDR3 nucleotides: TGTGCCAGCAGCTTAGGGGGCCAAAATACCCGTGGCTACACCTTC.

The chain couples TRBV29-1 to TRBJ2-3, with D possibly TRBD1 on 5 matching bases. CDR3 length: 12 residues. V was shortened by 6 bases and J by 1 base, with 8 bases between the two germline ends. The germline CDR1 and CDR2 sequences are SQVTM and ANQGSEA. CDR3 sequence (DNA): TGCAGCGTGACAGAAGGCACAGATACGCAGTATTTT. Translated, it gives CSVTEGTDTQYF.

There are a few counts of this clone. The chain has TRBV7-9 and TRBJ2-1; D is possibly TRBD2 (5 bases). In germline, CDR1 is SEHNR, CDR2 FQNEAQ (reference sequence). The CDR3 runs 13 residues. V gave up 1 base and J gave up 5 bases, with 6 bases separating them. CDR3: CASSLGENNEQFF. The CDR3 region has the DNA TGTGCCAGCAGCTTAGGGGAGAACAATGAGCAGTTCTTC.

CDR3 nucleotides: TGTGCCAGCACGACAGGTGATCAGCCCCAGCATTTT. Translating it yields CASTTGDQPQHF. The chain employs TRBV6-5 and TRBJ1-5; a weak D match, TRBD1 (6 bases). The germline gives CDR1 MNHEY, CDR2 SVGAGI. Trimming left V 7 bases short and J 5 bases short, with 9 bases between. The CDR3 length is 12 residues.

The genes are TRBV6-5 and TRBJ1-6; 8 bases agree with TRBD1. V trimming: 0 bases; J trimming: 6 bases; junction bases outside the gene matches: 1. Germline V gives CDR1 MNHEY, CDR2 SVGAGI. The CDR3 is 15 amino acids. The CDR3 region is CASSYSGQGNSPLHF. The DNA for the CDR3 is TGTGCCAGCAGTTACTCAGGACAGGGTAATTCACCCCTCCACTTT.

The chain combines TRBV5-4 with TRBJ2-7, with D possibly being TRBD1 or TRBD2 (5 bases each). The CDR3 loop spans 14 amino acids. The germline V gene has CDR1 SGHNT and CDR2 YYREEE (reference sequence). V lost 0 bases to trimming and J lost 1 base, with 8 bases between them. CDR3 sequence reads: CASSLAGRSYEQYF. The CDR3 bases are TGTGCCAGCAGCTTGGCGGGACGGTCCTACGAGCAGTACTTC.

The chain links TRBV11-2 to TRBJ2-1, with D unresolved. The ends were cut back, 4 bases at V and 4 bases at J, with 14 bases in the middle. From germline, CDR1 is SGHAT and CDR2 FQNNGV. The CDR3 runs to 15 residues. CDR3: CASSSIRGAYNEQFF. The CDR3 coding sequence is TGTGCCAGCAGCTCAATCCGAGGTGCATACAATGAGCAGTTCTTC.

The CDR3 sequence is CASSGGLVREQYF. The DNA for the CDR3 is TGTGCCAGCAGCGGGGGACTAGTTCGCGAGCAGTACTTC. J is TRBJ2-7 and V is TRBV5-4; 8 positions agree with TRBD2. The J segment lost 6 bases and the V segment lost 4 bases, leaving 6 bases of the junction unmatched. The CDR3 sequence is 13 residues long. Germline V gives CDR1 SGHNT, CDR2 YYREEE (reference sequence).

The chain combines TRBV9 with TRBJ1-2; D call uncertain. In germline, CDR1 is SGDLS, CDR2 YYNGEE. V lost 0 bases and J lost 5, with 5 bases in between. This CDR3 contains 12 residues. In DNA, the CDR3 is TGTGCCAGCAGCGTAGGAGGTTATGGCTACACCTTC. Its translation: CASSVGGYGYTF.

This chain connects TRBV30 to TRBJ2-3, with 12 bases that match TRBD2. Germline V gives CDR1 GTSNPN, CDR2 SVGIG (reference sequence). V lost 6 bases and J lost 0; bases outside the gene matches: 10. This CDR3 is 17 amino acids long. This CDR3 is CACSLAGGLISTDTQYF. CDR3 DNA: TGTGCCTGCTCCCTAGCGGGGGGGCTAATAAGCACAGATACGCAGTATTTT.

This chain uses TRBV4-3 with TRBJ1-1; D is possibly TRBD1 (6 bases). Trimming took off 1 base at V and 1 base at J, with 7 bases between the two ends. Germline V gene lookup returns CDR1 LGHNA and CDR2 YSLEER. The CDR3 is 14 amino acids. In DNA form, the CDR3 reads TGCGCCAGCAGCCAAGGGACAGCGAACACTGAAGCTTTCTTT. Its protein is CASSQGTANTEAFF.

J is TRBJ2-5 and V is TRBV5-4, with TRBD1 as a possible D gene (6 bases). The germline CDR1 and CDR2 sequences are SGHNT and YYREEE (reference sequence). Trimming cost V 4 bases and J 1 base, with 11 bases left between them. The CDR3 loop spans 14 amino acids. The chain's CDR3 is CASSRGQSQETQYF. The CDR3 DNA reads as TGTGCCAGCAGCCGAGGACAGAGCCAAGAGACCCAGTACTTC.

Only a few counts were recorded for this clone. The chain's CDR3 is CSGGGPDTQYF. The CDR3 coding sequence is TGCAGCGGGGGGGGCCCAGATACGCAGTATTTT. The chain is built from TRBV29-1 and TRBJ2-3; possibly TRBD2 for D (7 bases). Germline loops: CDR1 SQVTM, CDR2 ANQGSEA. CDR3 length equals 11 residues. V lost 7 bases and J 4 bases, leaving 9 bases between the germline ends.

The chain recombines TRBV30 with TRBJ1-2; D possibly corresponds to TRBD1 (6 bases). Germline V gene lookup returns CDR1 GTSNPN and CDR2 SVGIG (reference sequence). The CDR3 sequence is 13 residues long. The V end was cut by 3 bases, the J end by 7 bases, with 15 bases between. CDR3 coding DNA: TGTGCCTGGAGGGACGGACAGTTATCTGGCTACACCTTC. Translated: CAWRDGQLSGYTF.

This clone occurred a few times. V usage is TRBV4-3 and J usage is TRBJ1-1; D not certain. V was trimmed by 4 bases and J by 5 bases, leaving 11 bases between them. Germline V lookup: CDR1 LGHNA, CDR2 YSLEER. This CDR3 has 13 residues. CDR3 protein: CASSPQEATEAFF. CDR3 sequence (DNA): TGCGCCAGCAGCCCCCAAGAGGCGACTGAAGCTTTCTTT.

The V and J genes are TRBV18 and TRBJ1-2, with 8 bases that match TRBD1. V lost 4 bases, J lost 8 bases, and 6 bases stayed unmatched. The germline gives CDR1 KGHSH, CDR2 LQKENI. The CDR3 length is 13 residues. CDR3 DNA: TGTGCCAGCTCACAAGGACAGGGCGGAGGCTACACCTTC. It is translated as CASSQGQGGGYTF. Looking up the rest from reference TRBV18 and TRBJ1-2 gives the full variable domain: NAGVMQNPRHLVRRRGQEARLRCSPMKGHSHVYWYRQLPEEGLKFMVYLQKENIIDESGMPKERFSAEFPKEGPSILRIQQVVRGDSAAYFCASSQGQGGGYTFGSGTRLTVV.

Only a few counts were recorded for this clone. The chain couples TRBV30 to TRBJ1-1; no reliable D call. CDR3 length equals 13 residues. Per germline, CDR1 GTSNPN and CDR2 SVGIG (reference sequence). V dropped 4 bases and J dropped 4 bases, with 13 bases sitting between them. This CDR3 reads CAWISKWGTEAFF. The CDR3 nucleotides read TGTGCCTGGATCTCCAAATGGGGCACTGAAGCTTTCTTT.

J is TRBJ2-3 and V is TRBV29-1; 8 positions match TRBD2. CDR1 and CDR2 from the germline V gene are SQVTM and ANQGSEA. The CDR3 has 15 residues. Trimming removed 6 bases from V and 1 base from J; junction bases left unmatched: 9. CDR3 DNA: TGCAGCGTCCCCCGGGGGGGCGCCCGCACAGATACGCAGTATTTT. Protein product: CSVPRGGARTDTQYF.

In DNA, the CDR3 is TGTGCCAGCAGCCTCGACACCGGGGAGCTGTTTTTT. Translated, it gives CASSLDTGELFF. The V call is TRBV7-8, the J call TRBJ2-2; D ambiguous. Germline V gene sequence: CDR1 SGHVS, CDR2 FQNEAQ. The V and J ends lost 5 bases and 3 bases respectively, with 4 bases between them. This CDR3 contains 12 residues.